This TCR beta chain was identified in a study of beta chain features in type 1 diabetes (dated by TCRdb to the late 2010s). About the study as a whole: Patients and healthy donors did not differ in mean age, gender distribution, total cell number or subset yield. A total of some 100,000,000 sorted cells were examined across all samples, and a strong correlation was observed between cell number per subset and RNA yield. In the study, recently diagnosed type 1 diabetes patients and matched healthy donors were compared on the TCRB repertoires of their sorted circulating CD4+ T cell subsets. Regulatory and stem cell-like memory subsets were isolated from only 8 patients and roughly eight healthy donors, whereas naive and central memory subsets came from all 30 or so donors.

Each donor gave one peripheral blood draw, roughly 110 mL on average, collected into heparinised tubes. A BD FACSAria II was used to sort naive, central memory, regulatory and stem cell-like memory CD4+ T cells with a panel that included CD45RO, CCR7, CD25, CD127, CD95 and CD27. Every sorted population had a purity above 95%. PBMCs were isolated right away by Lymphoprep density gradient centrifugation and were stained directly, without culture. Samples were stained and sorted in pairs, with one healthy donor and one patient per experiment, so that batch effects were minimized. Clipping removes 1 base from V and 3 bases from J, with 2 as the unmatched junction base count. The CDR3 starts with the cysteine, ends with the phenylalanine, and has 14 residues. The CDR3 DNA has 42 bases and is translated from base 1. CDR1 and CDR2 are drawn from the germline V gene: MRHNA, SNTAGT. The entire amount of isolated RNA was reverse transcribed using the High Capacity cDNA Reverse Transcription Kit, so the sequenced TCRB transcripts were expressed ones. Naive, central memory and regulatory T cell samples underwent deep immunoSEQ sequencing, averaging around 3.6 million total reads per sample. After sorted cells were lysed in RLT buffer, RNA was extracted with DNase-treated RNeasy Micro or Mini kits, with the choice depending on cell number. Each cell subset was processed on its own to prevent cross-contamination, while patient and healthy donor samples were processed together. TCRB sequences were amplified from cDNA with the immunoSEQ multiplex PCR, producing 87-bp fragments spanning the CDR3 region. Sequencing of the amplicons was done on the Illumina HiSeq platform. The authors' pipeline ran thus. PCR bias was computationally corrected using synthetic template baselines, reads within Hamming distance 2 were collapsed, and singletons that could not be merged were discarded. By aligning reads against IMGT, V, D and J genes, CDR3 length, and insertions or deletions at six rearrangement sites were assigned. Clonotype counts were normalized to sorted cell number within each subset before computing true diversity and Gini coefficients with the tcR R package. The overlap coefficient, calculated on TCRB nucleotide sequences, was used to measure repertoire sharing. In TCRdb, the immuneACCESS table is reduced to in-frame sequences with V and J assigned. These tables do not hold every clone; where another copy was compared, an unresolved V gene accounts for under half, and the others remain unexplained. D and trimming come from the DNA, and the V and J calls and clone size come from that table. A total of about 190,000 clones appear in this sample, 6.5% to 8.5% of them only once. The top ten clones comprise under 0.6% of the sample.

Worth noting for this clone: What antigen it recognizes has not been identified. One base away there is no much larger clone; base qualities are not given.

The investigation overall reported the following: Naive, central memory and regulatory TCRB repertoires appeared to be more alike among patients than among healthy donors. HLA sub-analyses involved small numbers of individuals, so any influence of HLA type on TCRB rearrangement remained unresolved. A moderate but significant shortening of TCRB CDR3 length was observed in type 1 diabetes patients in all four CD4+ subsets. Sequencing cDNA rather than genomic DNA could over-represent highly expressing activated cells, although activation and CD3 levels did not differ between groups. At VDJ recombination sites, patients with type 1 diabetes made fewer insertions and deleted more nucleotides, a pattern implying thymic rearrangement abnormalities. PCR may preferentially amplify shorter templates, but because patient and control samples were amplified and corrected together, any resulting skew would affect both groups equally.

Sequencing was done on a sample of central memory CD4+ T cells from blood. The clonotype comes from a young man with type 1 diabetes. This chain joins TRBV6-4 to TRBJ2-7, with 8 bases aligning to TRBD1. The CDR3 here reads CASSDWDRYYEQYF. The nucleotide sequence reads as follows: TGTGCCAGCAGTGACTGGGACAGGTACTACGAGCAGTACTTC.